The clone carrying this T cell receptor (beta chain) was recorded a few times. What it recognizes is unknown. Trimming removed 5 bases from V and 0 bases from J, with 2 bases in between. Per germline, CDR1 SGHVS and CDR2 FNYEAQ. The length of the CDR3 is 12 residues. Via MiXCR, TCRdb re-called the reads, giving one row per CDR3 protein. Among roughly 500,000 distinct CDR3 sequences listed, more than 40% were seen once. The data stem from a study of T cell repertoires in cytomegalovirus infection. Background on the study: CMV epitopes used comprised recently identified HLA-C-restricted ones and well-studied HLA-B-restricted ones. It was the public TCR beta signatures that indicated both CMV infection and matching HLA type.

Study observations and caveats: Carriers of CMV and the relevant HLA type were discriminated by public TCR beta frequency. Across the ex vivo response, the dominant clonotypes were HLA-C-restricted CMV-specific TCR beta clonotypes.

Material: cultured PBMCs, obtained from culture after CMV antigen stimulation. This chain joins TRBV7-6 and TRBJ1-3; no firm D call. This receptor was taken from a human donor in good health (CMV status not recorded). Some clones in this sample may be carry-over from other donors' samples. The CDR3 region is CASSHSGNTIYF. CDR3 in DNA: TGTGCCAGCAGCCACTCTGGAAACACCATATATTTT. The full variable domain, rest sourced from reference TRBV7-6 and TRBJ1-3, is GAGVSQSPRYKVTKRGQDVALRCDPISGHVSLYWYRQALGQGPEFLTYFNYEAQQDKSGLPNDRFSAERPEGSISTLTIQRTEQRDSAMYRCASSHSGNTIYFGEGSWLTVV.